Shown below are 20 T cell receptor beta chains from a single sample sequenced in a study of T-cell reconstitution after alpha-beta-depleted transplantation in children. Preparation of the TCRbeta library involved a method that used unique molecular identifiers. TCRdb recomputed calls from the PCR reads with MiXCR, one row per CDR3 protein. The sample consists of approximately 120,000 distinct CDR3 sequences, around a tenth of them appearing once. The sample in question was PBMCs, mostly from graft donor cells, obtained 180 days after TCRalphabeta/CD19-depleted stem cell transplant. The receptor source for this set is a girl in the first two years of life who had a stem cell transplant for combined immunodeficiency, so the T cells may come from the graft donor.

In its sample, this clonotype was seen a few times. The V call is TRBV10-3, the J call TRBJ1-6; TRBD1 matches 7 bases. Unmatched junction bases numbered 6, after V lost 10 bases and J lost 0 bases. The germline gives CDR1 ENHRY, CDR2 SYGVKD. This CDR3 region has 15 residues. The CDR3 nucleotides read TGTGCCAGTTCACAGGGGAGCTCCTATAATTCACCCCTCCACTTT. It is translated as CASSQGSSYNSPLHF.

A few counts support this clonotype. This chain links TRBV12-3 or TRBV12-4 with TRBJ2-3; 8 nucleotides align to TRBD2. The junction had 2 bases not matched to a gene; V was cut back by 5 bases and J by 1 base. The CDR3 runs to 14 residues. CDR3 loop: CASSQGLGTDTQYF. CDR3 sequence (DNA): TGTGCCAGCAGTCAGGGACTAGGCACAGATACGCAGTATTTT.

This clonotype occurred a few times. CDR3 in amino acids: CASSDPGTVETQYF. The CDR3 region has the DNA TGTGCCAGCAGCGACCCCGGGACCGTGGAGACCCAGTACTTC. This chain connects TRBV3-1 to TRBJ2-5; D assignment may be TRBD1 or TRBD2 (5 bases each). The V gene's germline CDR1 is LGHDT and CDR2 YNNKEL (reference sequence). The CDR3 loop spans 14 amino acids. Between the trimmed V and J ends, which lost 5 bases and 5 bases, there was a span of 15 bases.

The CDR3 nucleotides read TGTGCCAGCAGCTTAACAGGGACAGGGCTCTACGAGCAGTACTTC. Its translation is CASSLTGTGLYEQYF. V usage is TRBV7-3 and J usage is TRBJ2-7; 9 nucleotides align to TRBD1. The CDR3 covers 15 residues. The ends lost 0 bases at V and 3 bases at J; junction bases unmatched: 3. CDR1 SGHTA and CDR2 FQGTGA come from the germline V gene. Together with reference TRBV7-3 and TRBJ2-7, the CDR3 gives the full variable domain: GAGVSQTPSNKVTEKGKYVELRCDPISGHTALYWYRQSLGQGPEFLIYFQGTGAADDSGLPNDRFFAVRPEGSVSTLKIQRTERGDSAVYLCASSLTGTGLYEQYFGPGTRLTVT.

A few counts support this clonotype. The genes are TRBV29-1 and TRBJ2-1, with TRBD2 matching 13 bases. Trimming removed 0 bases from V and 3 bases from J; junction bases left unmatched: 5. The CDR3 runs to 17 residues. CDR1 is SQVTM and CDR2 is ANQGSEA in the germline V gene. CDR3 sequence reads: CSVEDLRTSGSYNEQFF. The CDR3 DNA reads as TGCAGCGTTGAAGATCTTCGGACTAGCGGGAGCTACAATGAGCAGTTCTTC.

The V gene is TRBV29-1, the J gene TRBJ2-3, with a tentative D call TRBD1 (5 bases). Germline V CDR1 and CDR2: SQVTM, ANQGSEA. V was shortened by 4 bases and J by 2 bases, with 10 bases between the two germline ends. The CDR3 contains 13 residues. The CDR3 spells CSVAGQVTDTQYF. CDR3 sequence (DNA): TGCAGCGTTGCAGGGCAGGTCACAGATACGCAGTATTTT.

This clonotype showed up just a few times. The chain employs TRBV5-1 and TRBJ2-7, with D perhaps matching TRBD1 or TRBD2 (6 bases each). Germline V gene lookup returns CDR1 SGHRS and CDR2 YFSETQ. V lost 4 bases to trimming and J lost 2 bases, with 16 bases between them. The CDR3 length is 15 residues. CDR3 in DNA: TGCGCCAGCAGCCCGTTCGGGGGCTCTCCCTACGAGCAGTACTTC. Its translation: CASSPFGGSPYEQYF.

This clonotype was detected many times. The CDR3 protein is CASSTRTQETQYF. CDR3 nucleotide sequence: TGTGCCAGCAGCACTAGGACACAAGAGACCCAGTACTTC. V and J are TRBV7-2 and TRBJ2-5; tentatively, D is TRBD1 or TRBD2 (5 bases each). Trimming took off 5 bases at V and 2 bases at J, with 9 bases between the two ends. The CDR3 sequence is 13 residues long. Germline lookup yields CDR1 SGHTA and CDR2 FQGNSA.

This clonotype was counted a few times. The CDR3 loop reads CASSQWTGAPQPQHF. Here the CDR3 DNA reads TGCGCCAGCAGCCAATGGACGGGCGCGCCTCAGCCCCAGCATTTT. V is TRBV4-3 and J is TRBJ1-5; unclear D gene. Per the germline V gene, CDR1 is LGHNA and CDR2 is YSLEER. Trimming took 2 bases from V and 6 from J, leaving 14 bases between them. This CDR3 is built from 15 residues.

The V call is TRBV12-3 or TRBV12-4, the J call TRBJ2-2, with a tentative D call TRBD2 (7 bases). The V end lost 6 bases, the J end lost 1 base, and 15 bases lay between the germline ends. This CDR3 is built from 16 residues. CDR3 DNA: TGTGCCAGCAGCCCTCAGGGGAGGGGGAACACCGGGGAGCTGTTTTTT. Its translation is CASSPQGRGNTGELFF.

This clonotype was observed a handful of times. The chain links TRBV5-5 to TRBJ1-6; weak D call: TRBD1 (5 bases). Trimming shortened V by 4 bases and J by 7 bases, and 12 bases separated the two germline ends. Germline V gene lookup returns CDR1 SGHKS and CDR2 YYEKEE (reference sequence). This CDR3 contains 14 residues. Here the CDR3 DNA reads TGTGCCAGCAGCCGGGACTCGTTCAATTCACCCCTCCACTTT. It translates to CASSRDSFNSPLHF. Combining the CDR3 with reference TRBV5-5 and TRBJ1-6 gives the whole variable domain DAGVTQSPTHLIKTRGQQVTLRCSPISGHKSVSWYQQVLGQGPQFIFQYYEKEERGRGNFPDRFSARQFPNYSSELNVNALLLGDSALYLCASSRDSFNSPLHFGNGTRLTVT.

This clonotype was seen only a few times. The genes are TRBV24-1 and TRBJ2-4; TRBD1 matches 9 bases. V shed 4 bases, J shed 4 bases, and the junction held 4 bases outside the gene matches. This CDR3 region has 15 residues. Germline CDR1 and CDR2: KGHDR and SFDVKD. The CDR3: CATSDPGQGKNIQYF. For the CDR3, the DNA is TGTGCCACCAGTGACCCGGGACAGGGAAAAAACATTCAGTACTTC.

This clonotype came up a few times. The CDR3 DNA reads as TGTGCCAGCAGCTCGAGCGGGGGGGCAGGTACGCAGTATTTT. This sequence encodes CASSSSGGAGTQYF. V and J are TRBV7-8 and TRBJ2-3; 10 nucleotides match TRBD2. The ends lost 4 bases at V and 8 bases at J; junction bases unmatched: 6. The length of the CDR3 is 14 residues. The germline V gene has CDR1 SGHVS and CDR2 FQNEAQ.

This clonotype was detected a few times. The V gene is TRBV29-1, the J gene TRBJ1-3; D gene uncertain. V was clipped by 2 bases and J by 0 bases, with 5 bases between them. The CDR3 contains 13 residues. From germline, CDR1 is SQVTM and CDR2 ANQGSEA. CDR3 nucleotides: TGCAGCGTTGAATACGGCTCTGGAAACACCATATATTTT. Protein: CSVEYGSGNTIYF.

A word on this clonotype: A much larger clone differs from this one at a single base, so this may be a read error. This chain links TRBV20-1 with TRBJ1-5, with unresolved D. The V end lost 6 bases, the J end lost 12 bases, and 21 bases lay between the germline ends. Germline V CDR1 and CDR2: DFQATT, SNEGSKA (reference sequence). The CDR3 sequence is 13 residues long. CDR3 in amino acids: CSASPLDVGHQHF. CDR3 bases: TGCAGTGCCAGTCCCTTGGACGTCGGGCACCAGCATTTT.

The table lists this clonotype with many counts. V is TRBV6-5 and J is TRBJ2-2; a weak D match, TRBD1 (5 bases). Trimming removed 8 bases from V and 8 bases from J, with 21 bases in between. The CDR3 is made up of 15 amino acids. Germline lookup yields CDR1 MNHEY and CDR2 SVGAGI. For the CDR3, the DNA is TGTGCCAGCCAGAAGGAACAGGCGGTAACGGGGGAGCTGTTTTTT. Translation: CASQKEQAVTGELFF.

This rearrangement joins TRBV29-1 to TRBJ2-5; D remains ambiguous. The germline V gene has CDR1 SQVTM and CDR2 ANQGSEA. The CDR3 has 13 residues. The CDR3 DNA follows: TGCAGTGCCGGACGGATGTACCAAGAGACCCAGTACTTC. Protein product: CSAGRMYQETQYF.

V and J are TRBV6-1 and TRBJ1-5; maybe TRBD1 (5 bases). The germline CDR1 and CDR2 sequences are MNHNS and SASEGT. Deletions cut 0 bases from V and 7 bases from J, with 7 bases between. The CDR3 spans 13 residues. The CDR3 region has the DNA TGTGCCAGCAGTGAAGCGGGGGGGCAGCCCCAGCATTTT. Encoded protein: CASSEAGGQPQHF.

V gene TRBV11-1 combines with J gene TRBJ2-3, with 9 positions matching TRBD1. The germline gives CDR1 SGHAT, CDR2 FQDESV (reference sequence). V shed 4 bases and J 3 bases; nucleotides not matched to a gene: 14. This CDR3 contains 18 residues. DNA for the CDR3: TGTGCCAGCAGCTCGCCATTTTCCGGGACAGGGCGGACAGATACGCAGTATTTT. Protein sequence: CASSSPFSGTGRTDTQYF.

This clonotype was observed a few times. CDR3 protein: CASSIRTGSTDTQYF. CDR3 DNA: TGTGCCAGTAGTATTAGGACAGGAAGCACAGATACGCAGTATTTT. The chain employs TRBV19 and TRBJ2-3; TRBD1 matches at 7 bases. After removal of 3 bases from V and 0 bases from J, the junction contained 3 bases not matched to a gene. The length of the CDR3 is 15 residues. The germline V gene encodes CDR1 LNHDA and CDR2 SQIVND (reference sequence).